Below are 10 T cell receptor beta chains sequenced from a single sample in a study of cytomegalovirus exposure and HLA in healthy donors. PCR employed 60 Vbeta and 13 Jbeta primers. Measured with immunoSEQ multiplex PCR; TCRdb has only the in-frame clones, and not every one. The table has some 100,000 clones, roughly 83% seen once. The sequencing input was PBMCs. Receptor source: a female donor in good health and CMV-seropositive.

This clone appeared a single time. The CDR3 DNA is TGTGCCAGCAGGGGGCGTGGCCAGGGGAGTACTGAAGCTTTCTTT. This sequence encodes CASRGRGQGSTEAFF. The V gene is TRBV6-5, the J gene TRBJ1-1; possible D gene TRBD1, 6 bases. The germline V gene has CDR1 MNHEY and CDR2 SVGAGI. The length of the CDR3 is 15 residues. Trimming removed 6 bases from V and 5 bases from J, with 19 bases in between.

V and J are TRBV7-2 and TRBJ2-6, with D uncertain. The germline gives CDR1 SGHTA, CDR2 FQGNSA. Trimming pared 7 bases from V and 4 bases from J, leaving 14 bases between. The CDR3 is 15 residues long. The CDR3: CASTPPGRGANVLTF. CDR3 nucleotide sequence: TGTGCCAGCACCCCCCCCGGTCGAGGGGCCAACGTCCTGACTTTC.

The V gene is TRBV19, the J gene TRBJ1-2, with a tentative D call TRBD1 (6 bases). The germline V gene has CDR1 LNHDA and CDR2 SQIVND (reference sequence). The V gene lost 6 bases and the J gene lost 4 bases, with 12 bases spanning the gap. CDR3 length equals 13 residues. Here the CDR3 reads CASSNTGTYGYTF. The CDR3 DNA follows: TGTGCCAGTAGCAATACAGGGACCTATGGCTACACCTTC.

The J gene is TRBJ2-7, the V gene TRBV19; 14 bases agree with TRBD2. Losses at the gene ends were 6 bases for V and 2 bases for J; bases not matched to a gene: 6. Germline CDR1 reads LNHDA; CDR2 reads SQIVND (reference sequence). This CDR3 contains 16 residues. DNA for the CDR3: TGTGCCAGTAGCCTGGGACTAGCGGGAGCTACCTACGAGCAGTACTTC. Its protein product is CASSLGLAGATYEQYF.

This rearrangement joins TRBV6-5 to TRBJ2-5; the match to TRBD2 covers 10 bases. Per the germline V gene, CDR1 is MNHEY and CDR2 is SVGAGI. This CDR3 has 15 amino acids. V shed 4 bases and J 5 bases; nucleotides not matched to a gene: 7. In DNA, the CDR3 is TGTGCCAGCAGTTCCAGCGGGAGGGGGCGGGAGACCCAGTACTTC. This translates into CASSSSGRGRETQYF.

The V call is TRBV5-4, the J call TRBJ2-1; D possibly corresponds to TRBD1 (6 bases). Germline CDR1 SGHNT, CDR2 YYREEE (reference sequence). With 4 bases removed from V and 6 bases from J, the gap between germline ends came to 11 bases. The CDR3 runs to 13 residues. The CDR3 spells CASSRTVPNEQFF. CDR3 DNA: TGTGCCAGCAGCCGGACAGTTCCCAATGAGCAGTTCTTC.

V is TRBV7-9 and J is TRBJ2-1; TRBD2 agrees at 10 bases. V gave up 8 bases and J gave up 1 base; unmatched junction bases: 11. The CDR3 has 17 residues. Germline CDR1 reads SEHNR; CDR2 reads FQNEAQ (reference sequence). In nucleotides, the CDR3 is TGTGCCAGCGCATTGGACTTTAGCGGGGGGTCCTACAATGAGCAGTTCTTC. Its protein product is CASALDFSGGSYNEQFF.

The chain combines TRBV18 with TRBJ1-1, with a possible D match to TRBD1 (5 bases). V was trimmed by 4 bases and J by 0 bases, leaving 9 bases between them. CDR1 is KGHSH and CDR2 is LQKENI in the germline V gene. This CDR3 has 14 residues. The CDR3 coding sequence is TGTGCCAGCTCACGACAGCCTATGAACACTGAAGCTTTCTTT. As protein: CASSRQPMNTEAFF.

The CDR3 sequence is CASSLAGLDYNEQFF. DNA of the CDR3: TGTGCCAGCAGCTTAGCCGGACTAGACTACAATGAGCAGTTCTTC. The chain combines TRBV7-9 with TRBJ2-1; 7 bases align to TRBD2. The CDR3 consists of 15 residues. Germline CDR1 SEHNR, CDR2 FQNEAQ (reference sequence). V was pared by 0 bases and J by 3 bases, with 2 bases of the junction left unmatched.

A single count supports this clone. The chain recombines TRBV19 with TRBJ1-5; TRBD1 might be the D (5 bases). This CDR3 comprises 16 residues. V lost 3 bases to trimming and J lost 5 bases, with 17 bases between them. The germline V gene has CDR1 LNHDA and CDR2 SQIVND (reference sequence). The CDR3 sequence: CASSILSGGTDQPQHF. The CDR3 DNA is TGTGCCAGTAGTATTCTCAGTGGAGGGACGGATCAGCCCCAGCATTTT.